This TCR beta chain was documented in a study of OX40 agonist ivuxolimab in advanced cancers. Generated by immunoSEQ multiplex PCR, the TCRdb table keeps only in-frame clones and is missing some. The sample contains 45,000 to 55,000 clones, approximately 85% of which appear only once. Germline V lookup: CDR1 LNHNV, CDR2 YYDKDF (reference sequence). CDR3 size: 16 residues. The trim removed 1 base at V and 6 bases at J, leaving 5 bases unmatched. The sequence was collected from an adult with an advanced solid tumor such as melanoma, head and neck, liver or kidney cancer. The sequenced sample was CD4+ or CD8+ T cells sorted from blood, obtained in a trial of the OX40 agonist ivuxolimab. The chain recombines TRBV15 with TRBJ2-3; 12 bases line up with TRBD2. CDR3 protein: CATSRGRTSGIDTQYF. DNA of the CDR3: TGTGCCACCAGCAGAGGAAGGACTAGCGGGATTGATACGCAGTATTTT.